One and the same sample provided the 12 T cell receptor beta chains below, sequenced in a study of T cell repertoires and HLA-DP antigens. What these receptors recognize is not known. Method: immunoSEQ multiplex PCR; TCRdb's copy keeps in-frame clones and lacks some. Seen here are 65,000 to 90,000 clones, 80% observed once, and the top ten hold around 1.6%. The sample consisted of CD4+ T cells from PBMCs. These receptors were taken from a man aged 55 to 70 in good health and CMV-seronegative.

This chain links TRBV9 with TRBJ1-5, with D perhaps matching TRBD1 (5 bases). Germline CDR1 SGDLS, CDR2 YYNGEE. The CDR3 is made up of 14 amino acids. Trimming stripped 0 bases from V and 8 bases from J, with 12 bases between. This chain's CDR3 is CASSVEGAREPQHF. In DNA form, the CDR3 reads TGTGCCAGCAGCGTAGAAGGGGCCAGGGAGCCCCAGCATTTT. Supplemented by reference TRBV9 and TRBJ1-5, the full variable domain reads DSGVTQTPKHLITATGQRVTLRCSPRSGDLSVYWYQQSLDQGLQFLIQYYNGEERAKGNILERFSAQQFPDLHSELNLSSLELGDSALYFCASSVEGAREPQHFGDGTRLSIL.

The chain couples TRBV14 to TRBJ1-2, with 7 bases lining up with TRBD1. CDR1 and CDR2 from the germline V gene are SGHDN and FVKESK. J was trimmed by 7 bases and V by 4 bases; bases with no gene match: 9. CDR3 length: 14 residues. CDR3 DNA sequence: TGTGCCAGCAGCCCCGGTGGGAGGGGGCTTGGCTACACCTTC. It encodes CASSPGGRGLGYTF. Drawing the rest from reference TRBV14 and TRBJ1-2, the complete variable domain is EAGVTQFPSHSVIEKGQTVTLRCDPISGHDNLYWYRRVMGKEIKFLLHFVKESKQDESGMPNNRFLAERTGGTYSTLKVQPAELEDSGVYFCASSPGGRGLGYTFGSGTRLTVV.

The chain recombines TRBV18 with TRBJ2-5; 9 bases map to TRBD2. The V segment lost 0 bases and the J segment 5 bases; nucleotides outside the gene matches: 10. Per the germline V gene, CDR1 is KGHSH and CDR2 is LQKENI. This CDR3 has 17 residues. The CDR3 here is CASSPPQAGGRQETQYF. In nucleotides, the CDR3 is TGTGCCAGCTCACCACCACAGGCGGGGGGGCGTCAGGAGACCCAGTACTTC.

V usage is TRBV7-2 and J usage is TRBJ1-2; 7 bases fit TRBD1. The CDR3 sequence is 13 residues long. Trimming at V came to 2 bases and at J to 8 bases, leaving 5 bases not matched to a gene. The germline V gene encodes CDR1 SGHTA and CDR2 FQGNSA. CDR3 sequence reads: CASSLNRGSGYTF. DNA of the CDR3: TGTGCCAGCAGCTTAAACAGGGGAAGCGGCTACACCTTC.

The V and J genes are TRBV2 and TRBJ1-1; 7 nucleotides match TRBD1. The CDR3 covers 13 residues. Trimming took 5 bases from V and 1 from J; bases not matched to a gene: 1. Germline V lookup: CDR1 SNHLY, CDR2 FYNNEI. The CDR3 here is CASSRTGNTEAFF. Here the CDR3 DNA reads TGTGCCAGCAGTAGGACAGGGAACACTGAAGCTTTCTTT.

This clone was found once. This sequence joins TRBV5-1 and TRBJ1-2, with 7 bases aligning to TRBD1. Germline V lookup: CDR1 SGHRS, CDR2 YFSETQ. CDR3 length: 14 amino acids. V lost 5 bases and J lost 2; bases outside the gene matches: 6. Here the CDR3 reads CASRAGQSNYGYTF. The CDR3 region has the DNA TGCGCCAGCAGGGCGGGACAGAGCAACTATGGCTACACCTTC.

V gene TRBV9 combines with J gene TRBJ1-1; D may be TRBD1 (6 bases). Trimming left V 2 bases short and J 3 bases short, with 11 bases between. Germline lookup yields CDR1 SGDLS and CDR2 YYNGEE. This CDR3 has 14 residues. This CDR3 reads CASSVRGQDTEAFF. The CDR3 DNA follows: TGTGCCAGCAGCGTGCGGGGGCAGGACACTGAAGCTTTCTTT.

Comments on this clone: Within the sample, other DNA sequences also encode this same CDR3. This chain connects TRBV6-1 to TRBJ2-5; TRBD1 matches 12 bases. This CDR3 has 15 residues. Germline trimming cut 6 bases from V and 2 bases from J; bases unmatched to any gene: 4. Germline V gene lookup returns CDR1 MNHNS and CDR2 SASEGT. CDR3 in amino acids: CASRGTGGRQETQYF. The CDR3 nucleotides read TGTGCCAGCAGGGGGACAGGGGGCCGTCAAGAGACCCAGTACTTC.

The V and J genes are TRBV2 and TRBJ1-6, with no clear D. Germline CDR1 reads SNHLY; CDR2 reads FYNNEI. The CDR3 length is 15 residues. Trimming shortened V by 7 bases and J by 9 bases, and 19 bases separated the two germline ends. The chain's CDR3 is CASIARLTDISPLHF. The CDR3 nucleotides are TGTGCCAGCATCGCCCGGCTTACGGATATTTCACCCCTCCACTTT.

The chain has TRBV6-1 and TRBJ1-6; a possible D gene is TRBD1 (5 bases). V dropped 6 bases and J dropped 7 bases, with 13 bases sitting between them. The CDR3 runs to 14 residues. The germline V gene has CDR1 MNHNS and CDR2 SASEGT. In DNA form, the CDR3 reads TGTGCCAGCAGGGGGCTTGGGACGAATTCACCCCTCCACTTT. This gives the protein CASRGLGTNSPLHF.

The rearrangement joins TRBV9 to TRBJ1-4, with D perhaps matching TRBD1 (5 bases). The length of the CDR3 is 14 residues. V gave up 4 bases and J gave up 9 bases, with 16 bases separating them. CDR1 and CDR2 (germline): SGDLS, YYNGEE. DNA for the CDR3: TGTGCCAGCAGCCCGGACGGGGGTTGGAAAAAACTGTTTTTT. Its translation is CASSPDGGWKKLFF.

This chain connects TRBV5-1 to TRBJ2-3; 12 bases fit TRBD2. The germline gives CDR1 SGHRS, CDR2 YFSETQ. After removal of 3 bases from V and 3 bases from J, the junction contained 5 bases not matched to a gene. The CDR3 contains 16 residues. CDR3 sequence reads: CASSSGLAGKTDTQYF. The CDR3 DNA sequence: TGCGCCAGCAGCTCCGGACTAGCGGGAAAGACAGATACGCAGTATTTT.